The 2 T cell receptor beta chains reported below all come from one sample, sequenced in a study of molecular identifiers for immune sequencing clone quantification (dated by TCRdb to the late 2010s). The library was made by PCR. Sequencing instrument: Illumina HiSeq 4000. The public reads were reprocessed in TCRdb via fastp at Q25 and MiXCR, keeping in-frame beta chains. Identical CDR3 protein sequences are pooled into one entry, listed with their most common genes and DNA. This sample has about 510,000 distinct CDR3 sequences in its table, and over 20% of those were observed once. Approximately 0.84% of the sample belongs to the ten largest clones. The specimen sequenced was naive CD8+ T cells from blood, with Jurkat cell RNA spiked in. Per the publication, the cell subset or site label means: FACS-sorted CD8+CD4-CCR7+CD45RA+ naive T cells. Every receptor here comes from a human donor in good health. Some libraries in this study had Jurkat cell RNA spiked in.

This clonotype has just a few counts. This sequence joins TRBV24-1 and TRBJ2-1; no definite D call. In germline, CDR1 is KGHDR, CDR2 SFDVKD. With 3 bases removed from V and 0 bases from J, the gap between germline ends came to 11 bases. The CDR3 has 16 amino acids. CDR3 nucleotide sequence: TGTGCCACCAGTGATGTCGCAGCTTTCTCCTACAATGAGCAGTTCTTC. As protein: CATSDVAAFSYNEQFF.

This chain uses TRBV6-5 with TRBJ2-3, with a weak D call TRBD1 (5 bases). V gave up 8 bases and J gave up 6 bases, with 18 bases separating them. Germline V gene data show CDR1 as MNHEY and CDR2 as SVGAGI. CDR3 length: 14 amino acids. The CDR3 here is CASGSDARVDTQYF. The CDR3 region has the DNA TGTGCCAGCGGTTCGGACGCCAGGGTTGATACGCAGTATTTT.